Listed below are T cell receptor beta chains from one sample, sequenced in a study of blood T cell repertoires in COVID-19. Here immunoSEQ multiplex PCR was the method, and the copy in TCRdb shows in-frame clones only, minus some. The sample shows 300,000 to 350,000 clones, 80% to 90% of them seen only once. The material sequenced was PBMCs or T cells enriched from blood (not recorded which). The receptors come from a man aged 30 to 45 who had recovered from COVID-19. CDR3s include the opening cysteine and the closing phenylalanine or tryptophan. The order of the fields is CDR3 protein, CDR3 DNA, CDR3 length, clone size, D gene, J gene, V gene. D genes are given only for firm matches. Expanded clones are given a class, and other clones once, few, many or no size at all.

CASSRDRTNSPLHF	TGTGCCAGTAGTAGGGACAGGACGAATTCACCCCTCCACTTT	14	-	TRBD1	TRBJ1-6	TRBV19
CAISGSPQETQYF	TGTGCCATCAGTGGTTCCCCTCAAGAGACCCAGTACTTC	13	-	-	TRBJ2-5	TRBV10-3
CASSLPWTGEVWYF	TGCGCCAGCAGCTTGCCGTGGACAGGGGAAGTATGGTACTTC	14	-	TRBD1	TRBJ2-7	TRBV5-1
CASSSGQGVPETQYF	TGTGCTAGCAGCTCCGGCCAGGGGGTTCCAGAGACCCAGTACTTC	15	-	TRBD1	TRBJ2-5	TRBV7-7
CASSHNRWRNTLNYGYTF	TGCGCCAGCAGCCATAACCGATGGCGGAACACTTTAAACTATGGCTACACCTTC	18	few	-	TRBJ1-2	TRBV4-3
CASSQVTRIRTDTQYF	TGCGCCAGCAGCCAAGTGACACGGATCAGGACAGATACGCAGTATTTT	16	-	-	TRBJ2-3	TRBV4-1
CASSPRDREGEQYF	TGTGCCAGCAGCCCCCGGGACAGGGAAGGCGAGCAGTACTTC	14	-	TRBD1	TRBJ2-7	TRBV7-6
CSVEGTSGGDGNEQFF	TGCAGCGTTGAAGGGACTAGCGGGGGGGATGGGAATGAGCAGTTCTTC	16	-	TRBD2	TRBJ2-1	TRBV29-1
CASSLARGTQPQHF	TGTGCCAGCAGCTTAGCGCGGGGCACTCAGCCCCAGCATTTT	14	-	-	TRBJ1-5	TRBV7-2
CAYLHWGLGYEQFF	TGTGCCTACCTACACTGGGGCTTAGGCTATGAGCAGTTCTTC	14	-	-	TRBJ2-1	TRBV30
CASRGGQGPEAFF	TGCGCCAGCAGAGGAGGACAGGGCCCTGAAGCTTTCTTT	13	-	TRBD1	TRBJ1-1	TRBV10-2
CASSLGRVANTEAFF	TGTGCCAGCAGCTTAGGCAGGGTGGCGAACACTGAAGCTTTCTTT	15	-	-	TRBJ1-1	TRBV7-9
CASSLAGLAGGRNTGELFF	TGTGCCAGCAGCTTGGCGGGGTTAGCGGGGGGCCGGAACACCGGGGAGCTGTTTTTT	19	-	TRBD2	TRBJ2-2	TRBV5-4
CASSFDRGGTYGYTF	TGTGCCAGCAGCTTCGACAGGGGCGGGACCTATGGCTACACCTTC	15	-	-	TRBJ1-2	TRBV12-1
CAGRTDNSPLHF	TGTGCCGGACGGACAGATAATTCACCCCTCCACTTT	12	-	-	TRBJ1-6	TRBV7-9
CASSRQGNTEAFF	TGTGCCAGCAGCAGACAGGGGAACACTGAAGCTTTCTTT	13	-	-	TRBJ1-1	TRBV21-1
CAWTREVYAEAFF	TGTGCCTGGACCCGCGAGGTATACGCTGAAGCTTTCTTT	13	-	-	TRBJ1-1	TRBV30
CASSLFSDTEAFF	TGTGCCAGCAGCTTATTCAGTGACACTGAAGCTTTCTTT	13	once	-	TRBJ1-1	TRBV7-2
CASSLPTEWETQYF	TGTGCCAGCAGCTTACCGACAGAATGGGAGACCCAGTACTTC	14	-	-	TRBJ2-5	TRBV7-8
CASSSTSPPYNEQFF	TGTGCCAGCAGTTCTACTAGCCCCCCTTACAATGAGCAGTTCTTC	15	-	-	TRBJ2-1	TRBV6-5
CASSQGLRETQYF	TGCGCCAGCAGCCAAGGCCTCCGGGAGACCCAGTACTTC	13	-	-	TRBJ2-5	TRBV4-1
CSVIRGDTEAFF	TGCAGCGTTATCCGGGGTGACACTGAAGCTTTCTTT	12	-	-	TRBJ1-1	TRBV29-1
CASSHLPSGLGYNEQFF	TGTGCCAGCAGCCACCTCCCTAGCGGCCTGGGGTACAATGAGCAGTTCTTC	17	few	TRBD2	TRBJ2-1	TRBV3-1/TRBV3-2
CASSFIFELRDTQYF	TGTGCCAGCAGCTTTATCTTTGAATTGCGAGATACGCAGTATTTT	15	-	-	TRBJ2-3	TRBV5-4
CASSEGLGQPQHF	TGTGCCAGCAGTGAAGGCCTCGGTCAGCCCCAGCATTTT	13	-	-	TRBJ1-5	TRBV6-1
CASSESGNQPQHF	TGTGCCAGCAGTGAATCAGGGAATCAGCCCCAGCATTTT	13	few	-	TRBJ1-5	TRBV2
CASSQDAAGVNTGELFF	TGCGCCAGCAGCCAAGATGCAGCGGGGGTGAACACCGGGGAGCTGTTTTTT	17	-	TRBD2	TRBJ2-2	TRBV4-1
CATSRDWTGLDSGNTIYF	TGTGCCACCAGCAGAGATTGGACAGGTCTCGACTCTGGAAACACCATATATTTT	18	few	TRBD1	TRBJ1-3	TRBV15
CASRQTGVEGYTF	TGTGCCAGCAGACAGACAGGGGTGGAGGGCTACACCTTC	13	-	TRBD1	TRBJ1-2	TRBV2
CASTLHVSSGNTIYF	TGTGCCAGCACCTTACACGTAAGCTCTGGAAACACCATATATTTT	15	few	-	TRBJ1-3	TRBV5-5
CASSGGDRLNTEAFF	TGTGCCAGCAGCGGCGGAGACAGGCTGAACACTGAAGCTTTCTTT	15	few	-	TRBJ1-1	TRBV9
CASSLEGRTGETAFF	TGCGCCAGCAGCTTGGAAGGCAGGACAGGGGAGACAGCTTTCTTT	15	-	TRBD1	TRBJ1-1	TRBV5-1
CASSQDPKRGEAFF	TGTGCCAGCAGCCAAGATCCGAAACGGGGGGAAGCTTTCTTT	14	-	-	TRBJ1-1	TRBV3-1/TRBV3-2
CASSIDLAQSSGNTIYF	TGTGCCAGTAGTATAGATCTCGCACAGAGCTCTGGAAACACCATATATTTT	17	-	-	TRBJ1-3	TRBV19
CASSRPQGGYGYTF	TGTGCCAGCAGCCGCCCACAGGGGGGCTATGGCTACACCTTC	14	-	TRBD1	TRBJ1-2	TRBV9
CASSLGDSSYEQYF	TGTGCCAGCAGCTTGGGGGACTCTTCCTACGAGCAGTACTTC	14	-	-	TRBJ2-7	TRBV5-6
CASSEQGPSGANVLTF	TGTGCCAGCAGTGAGCAGGGGCCCTCTGGGGCCAACGTCCTGACTTTC	16	many	-	TRBJ2-6	TRBV6-4
CASSADRVGNQPQHF	TGTGCCAGTAGTGCAGACAGGGTTGGCAATCAGCCCCAGCATTTT	15	-	TRBD1	TRBJ1-5	TRBV19
CASSHDYPAGGTYGYTF	TGCGCCAGCAGCCACGACTATCCGGCCGGGGGGACCTATGGCTACACCTTC	17	-	-	TRBJ1-2	TRBV4-3
CASSASPGASYGYTF	TGTGCCAGCAGCGCATCCCCAGGGGCAAGCTATGGCTACACCTTC	15	-	-	TRBJ1-2	TRBV9
CASSSRRVGAREKLFF	TGTGCCAGCAGCTCCCGGAGGGTAGGGGCACGTGAAAAACTGTTTTTT	16	-	-	TRBJ1-4	TRBV7-2
CASSRDTTGTGFGYTF	TGCGCCAGCAGCCGAGACACAACCGGGACAGGGTTTGGCTACACCTTC	16	-	TRBD1	TRBJ1-2	TRBV4-1
CASGQLTLAKNIQYF	TGTGCTAGTGGTCAGTTAACCCTAGCCAAAAACATTCAGTACTTC	15	-	-	TRBJ2-4	TRBV12-5
CASSEVGGDQPQHF	TGTGCCAGCAGTGAAGTCGGCGGAGATCAGCCCCAGCATTTT	14	-	-	TRBJ1-5	TRBV6-1
CASSPIVPLGGELFF	TGTGCCAGCAGCCCGATAGTCCCGCTAGGCGGGGAGCTGTTTTTT	15	-	-	TRBJ2-2	TRBV7-2
CASSPSGGIQETQYF	TGTGCCAGCAGTCCTAGCGGGGGGATCCAAGAGACCCAGTACTTC	15	-	TRBD2	TRBJ2-5	TRBV2
CASSRGDYTDTQYF	TGTGCCAGCAGTCGCGGGGATTACACAGATACGCAGTATTTT	14	once	-	TRBJ2-3	TRBV7-9
CASSPTINSYNSPLHF	TGTGCCAGCAGCCCTACCATCAATAGTTATAATTCACCCCTCCACTTT	16	once	-	TRBJ1-6	TRBV7-2
CASGRQGGNQPQHF	TGCGCCAGCGGGAGACAGGGGGGCAATCAGCCCCAGCATTTT	14	-	TRBD1	TRBJ1-5	TRBV4-1
CASSLAGGQTNTDTQYF	TGTGCCAGCAGCCTCGCCGGGGGACAGACGAACACAGATACGCAGTATTTT	17	few	-	TRBJ2-3	TRBV7-3
CATSDFTGSLGQYF	TGTGCCACCAGTGATTTTACAGGGTCGCTGGGTCAGTACTTC	14	-	-	TRBJ2-7	TRBV24-1
CASSTLRRQGGSPLHF	TGTGCCAGCAGTACCTTACGTAGACAGGGCGGTTCACCCCTCCACTTT	16	-	TRBD1	TRBJ1-6	TRBV2
CASSPVEYYEQYF	TGTGCCAGCAGCCCGGTGGAGTACTACGAGCAGTACTTC	13	-	-	TRBJ2-7	TRBV5-8
CASSYSIPPRRGGANVLTF	TGTGCCAGCAGTTATTCGATCCCGCCCCGGAGAGGAGGGGCCAACGTCCTGACTTTC	19	-	-	TRBJ2-6	TRBV6-2/TRBV6-3
CATGSRGYGYTF	TGTGCCACCGGTAGCCGAGGCTATGGCTACACCTTC	12	-	-	TRBJ1-2	TRBV6-5
CASSPRGIYGYTF	TGTGCCAGCAGCCCTAGGGGAATCTATGGCTACACCTTC	13	once	-	TRBJ1-2	TRBV2